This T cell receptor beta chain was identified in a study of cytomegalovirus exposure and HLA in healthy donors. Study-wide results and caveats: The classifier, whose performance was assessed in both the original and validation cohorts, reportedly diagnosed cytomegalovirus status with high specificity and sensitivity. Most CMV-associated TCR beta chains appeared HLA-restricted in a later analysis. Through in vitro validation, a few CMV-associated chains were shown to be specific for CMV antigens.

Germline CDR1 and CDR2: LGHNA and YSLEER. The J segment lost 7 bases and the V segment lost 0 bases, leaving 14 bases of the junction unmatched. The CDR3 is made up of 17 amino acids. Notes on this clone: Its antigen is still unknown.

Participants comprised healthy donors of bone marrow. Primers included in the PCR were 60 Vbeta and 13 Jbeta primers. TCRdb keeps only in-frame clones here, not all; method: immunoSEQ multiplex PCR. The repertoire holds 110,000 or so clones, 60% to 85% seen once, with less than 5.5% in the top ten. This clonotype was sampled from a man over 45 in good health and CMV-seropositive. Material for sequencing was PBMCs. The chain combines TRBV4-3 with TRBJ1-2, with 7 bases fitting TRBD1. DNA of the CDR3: TGCGCCAGCAGCCAAGAATGGGGGCAGGGGGGCAGGAGTGGCTACACCTTC. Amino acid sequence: CASSQEWGQGGRSGYTF.